Following are 4 T cell receptor beta chains from one sample sequenced in a study of T cell repertoires in cytomegalovirus infection. One entry per CDR3 protein, called by TCRdb with MiXCR from the reads. Of fewer than 950,000 distinct CDR3 sequences in the sample, 32% were seen once. These receptors' targets are unknown. Sequencing used cultured CD8+ T cells from PBMCs, obtained from culture after CMV antigen stimulation. These receptors were collected from a human donor in good health (CMV status not recorded). Some clones in this sample may be carry-over from other donors' samples.

As DNA, the CDR3 is TGTGCCAGCAGCCCCTACGCGGCGGGTGGGGTCCTGAACACTGAAGCTTTCTTT. It specifies CASSPYAAGGVLNTEAFF. The chain couples TRBV6-1 to TRBJ1-1; D not certain. The CDR3 sequence is 18 residues long. The V gene lost 6 bases and the J gene lost 0 bases, with 23 bases spanning the gap. Germline CDR1 MNHNS, CDR2 SASEGT.

The table lists this clonotype with many counts. The rearrangement links TRBV19 to TRBJ1-2; maybe TRBD1 (5 bases). The CDR3 covers 16 residues. V gave up 4 bases and J gave up 3 bases, with 18 bases separating them. Germline V gene data show CDR1 as LNHDA and CDR2 as SQIVND (reference sequence). The CDR3 sequence: CASSTLWTWDDYGYTF. CDR3 bases: TGTGCCAGTAGTACCCTTTGGACATGGGACGACTATGGCTACACCTTC.

This clonotype was detected only once. This chain connects TRBV27 to TRBJ1-1; D not certain. CDR3 length: 15 residues. Germline V gene data show CDR1 as MNHEY and CDR2 as SMNVEV (reference sequence). Trimming cost V 4 bases and J 0 bases, with 12 bases left between them. CDR3 residues: CASSSSSALNTEAFF. CDR3 DNA sequence: TGTGCCAGCAGTTCCTCTAGTGCCCTGAACACTGAAGCTTTCTTT.

DNA for the CDR3: TGTGCCAGCAGCGTGCCTAGCGGGGAAGTCAACACCGGGGAGCTGTTTTTT. Translation gives CASSVPSGEVNTGELFF. The chain carries TRBV7-9 and TRBJ2-2; TRBD2 matches at 9 bases. The CDR3 runs to 17 residues. With V trimmed by 5 bases and J by 2 bases, 9 bases remained unmatched. CDR1 and CDR2 from the germline V gene are SEHNR and FQNEAQ (reference sequence).